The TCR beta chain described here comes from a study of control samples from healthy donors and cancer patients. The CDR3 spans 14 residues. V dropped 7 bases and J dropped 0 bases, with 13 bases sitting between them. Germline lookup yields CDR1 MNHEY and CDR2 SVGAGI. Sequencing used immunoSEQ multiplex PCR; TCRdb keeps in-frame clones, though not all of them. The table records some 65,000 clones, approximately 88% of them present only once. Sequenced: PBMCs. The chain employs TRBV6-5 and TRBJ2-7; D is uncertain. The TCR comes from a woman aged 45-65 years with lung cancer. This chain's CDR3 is CASTSSQSSYEQYF. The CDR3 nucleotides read TGTGCCAGCACTTCTTCTCAAAGCTCCTACGAGCAGTACTTC.